The 24 T cell receptor beta chains given below trace back to one sample, sequenced in a study of metastatic and nonmetastatic thyroid tumors. TCRdb re-clonotyped the PCR reads through MiXCR. The sample consists of fewer than 11,000 clones, about 30% of them appearing once. Patients underwent thyroid surgery, and none had received any treatment before it. Input material: tumor tissue. The receptor set was obtained from a female donor with papillary thyroid cancer or a benign thyroid nodule (not recorded which). Some clones in this sample may be carry-over from other donors' samples.

The J gene is TRBJ2-5, the V gene TRBV4-1; D is uncertain. Germline V CDR1 and CDR2: MGHRA, YSYEKL. This CDR3 spans 15 amino acids. Between the trimmed V and J ends, which lost 0 bases and 1 base, there was a span of 9 bases. CDR3 nucleotides: TGCGCCAGCAGCCAAGATCATACAGTCCAAGAGACCCAGTACTTC. The encoded protein is CASSQDHTVQETQYF.

In DNA form, the CDR3 reads TGCGCCAGCAGCTTCCAAGGGACAGCCCTCTACGAGCAGTACTTC. The encoded protein is CASSFQGTALYEQYF. V gene TRBV5-1 combines with J gene TRBJ2-7, with TRBD1 matching over 7 bases. CDR3 length: 15 residues. Germline V CDR1 and CDR2: SGHRS, YFSETQ. V lost 2 bases and J lost 3; bases outside the gene matches: 8.

This clone ranks as medium-sized. The CDR3 here is CASSLVGTDEKLFF. CDR3 sequence (DNA): TGTGCCAGCAGCTTAGTTGGGACAGATGAAAAACTGTTTTTT. The chain recombines TRBV7-9 with TRBJ1-4; 7 bases are a match to TRBD1. With V trimmed by 1 base and J by 6 bases, 2 bases remained unmatched. Germline CDR1 reads SEHNR; CDR2 reads FQNEAQ (reference sequence). The CDR3 has 14 residues.

The chain has TRBV5-1 and TRBJ2-2; 9 bases align to TRBD2. The CDR3 has 15 residues. Germline V gene data show CDR1 as SGHRS and CDR2 as YFSETQ. Unmatched junction bases numbered 7, after V lost 4 bases and J lost 6 bases. The CDR3 here is CASSPDLAGAGELFF. In DNA, the CDR3 is TGCGCCAGCAGCCCAGATTTAGCGGGAGCCGGGGAGCTGTTTTTT.

V gene TRBV20-1 combines with J gene TRBJ2-5; D unclear. Germline V gives CDR1 DFQATT, CDR2 SNEGSKA (reference sequence). The CDR3 has 16 amino acids. Trimming pared 0 bases from V and 7 bases from J, leaving 21 bases between. The CDR3 loop reads CSARDWSLADGVTQYF. DNA of the CDR3: TGCAGTGCTAGAGATTGGTCACTCGCCGATGGGGTGACCCAGTACTTC.

This clone is medium-sized within its sample. V is TRBV3-1 and J is TRBJ2-7; 13 nucleotides align to TRBD2. CDR1 is LGHDT and CDR2 is YNNKEL in the germline V gene (reference sequence). CDR3 size: 19 residues. V lost 6 bases to trimming and J lost 2 bases; unmatched junction nucleotides: 16. As DNA, the CDR3 is TGTGCCAGCAGTCTCGGGGGGACTAGCGGGACCAAAATACCCTACGAGCAGTACTTC. The encoded protein is CASSLGGTSGTKIPYEQYF.

As concerns this clone: Given a much more abundant clone one base away, this may be a read error. This specimen includes other DNA sequences encoding the same CDR3. This sequence joins TRBV7-2 and TRBJ2-5; 8 bases agree with TRBD2. V lost 5 bases to trimming and J lost 8 bases; unmatched junction nucleotides: 13. The germline V gene has CDR1 SGHTA and CDR2 FQGNSA. This CDR3 is 15 amino acids long. The CDR3 region is CASSPLGGGLGTQYF. The CDR3, as DNA: TGTGCCAGCAGCCCGCTCGGGGGGGGGTTGGGCACCCAGTACTTC.

This sequence joins TRBV20-1 and TRBJ2-3; D possibly corresponds to TRBD2 (6 bases). The CDR3 covers 13 residues. CDR1 DFQATT and CDR2 SNEGSKA come from the germline V gene (reference sequence). Trimming left V 2 bases short and J 5 bases short, with 11 bases between. This CDR3 reads CSARLAIVDTQYF. In nucleotides, the CDR3 is TGCAGTGCTAGACTAGCGATAGTAGATACGCAGTATTTT.

V is TRBV7-2 and J is TRBJ2-2; TRBD2 matches 9 bases. CDR1 and CDR2 from the germline V gene are SGHTA and FQGNSA. Unmatched junction bases numbered 3, after V lost 0 bases and J lost 4 bases. The CDR3 consists of 16 residues. The CDR3 DNA sequence: TGTGCCAGCAGCTTAGCCCCGGGACTAGCCACCGGGGAGCTGTTTTTT. It encodes CASSLAPGLATGELFF.

The chain is built from TRBV27 and TRBJ2-7; 11 bases map to TRBD2. The CDR3 extends over 18 amino acids. Germline-derived CDR1 and CDR2 are MNHEY and SMNVEV (reference sequence). The trim removed 5 bases at V and 4 bases at J, leaving 16 bases unmatched. This chain's CDR3 is CASSQAEGTSGAPYEQYF. The DNA for the CDR3 is TGTGCCAGCAGTCAGGCCGAGGGGACTAGCGGAGCCCCTTACGAGCAGTACTTC.

This clone was picked up a small number of times. The V gene is TRBV30, the J gene TRBJ2-3; 9 bases line up with TRBD1. The germline V gene has CDR1 GTSNPN and CDR2 SVGIG (reference sequence). The CDR3 length is 15 residues. Unmatched junction bases numbered 13, after V lost 2 bases and J lost 10 bases. CDR3 nucleotide sequence: TGTGCCTGGAGTCGGGGACAGGGCGGAGGGTCCTCGCAGTATTTT. Protein product: CAWSRGQGGGSSQYF.

This clone came up a few times. The chain joins TRBV6-2 or TRBV6-3 to TRBJ2-3; 7 positions match TRBD2. V was pared by 6 bases and J by 5 bases, with 11 bases of the junction left unmatched. This CDR3 is built from 15 residues. Germline lookup yields CDR1 MNHEY and CDR2 SVGEGT. The CDR3, as DNA: TGTGCCAGCAGGACCAGCGGGAATGCTGGAGATACGCAGTATTTT. It specifies CASRTSGNAGDTQYF.

Only one count was recorded for this clone. The chain is built from TRBV5-6 and TRBJ2-7; no clear D gene. CDR1 is SGHDT, CDR2 YYEEEE, per germline. The CDR3 is 14 residues long. The V and J ends lost 3 bases and 2 bases respectively, with 12 bases between them. The CDR3 protein is CASSYGRSTYEQYF. CDR3 nucleotide sequence: TGTGCCAGCAGCTACGGACGTAGTACCTACGAGCAGTACTTC.

This clone was detected many times. A much larger clone differs from this one at a single base, so this may be a read error. The chain has TRBV6-2 or TRBV6-3 and TRBJ2-3; 10 nucleotides align to TRBD2. Germline CDR1 reads MNHEY; CDR2 reads SVGEGT. Trimming cost V 7 bases and J 8 bases; bases outside gene matches: 6. This CDR3 spans 13 amino acids. CDR3 DNA: TGTGCCAGCATGTCTAGCGGGAGACCTACGCAGTATTTT. Amino acid sequence: CASMSSGRPTQYF.

This clone counts as medium-sized (0.01 to 0.1%). This specimen includes other DNA sequences encoding the same CDR3. The chain links TRBV6-2 or TRBV6-3 to TRBJ2-7; TRBD2 aligns across 8 bases. The CDR3 extends over 15 amino acids. From germline, CDR1 is MNHEY and CDR2 SVGEGT. The V segment lost 9 bases and the J segment 1 base; nucleotides outside the gene matches: 11. This CDR3 reads CASKASGSWSYEQYF. The CDR3 bases are TGTGCCAGTAAGGCAAGCGGGAGCTGGTCCTACGAGCAGTACTTC.

This clone is medium-sized within its sample. The chain links TRBV2 to TRBJ1-3, with D possibly being TRBD1 (5 bases). V was pared by 2 bases and J by 9 bases, with 14 bases between. The CDR3 loop spans 14 amino acids. Germline loops: CDR1 SNHLY, CDR2 FYNNEI. CDR3 loop: CASSEIAGTTTIYF. Here the CDR3 DNA reads TGTGCCAGCAGTGAAATTGCAGGGACCACCACCATATATTTT. The full variable domain, completed using reference TRBV2 and TRBJ1-3, is EPEVTQTPSHQVTQMGQEVILRCVPISNHLYFYWYRQILGQKVEFLVSFYNNEISEKSEIFDDQFSVERPDGSNFTLKIRSTKLEDSAMYFCASSEIAGTTTIYFGEGSWLTVV.

This clone was counted a few times. This sequence joins TRBV12-3 or TRBV12-4 and TRBJ2-1; the D gene could be TRBD1 or TRBD2 (5 bases each). The CDR3 contains 16 residues. The V end was cut by 5 bases, the J end by 7 bases, with 21 bases between. The CDR3 is CASSDDLGTGRNEQFF. The DNA for the CDR3 is TGTGCCAGCAGTGACGACCTCGGGACGGGTCGGAATGAGCAGTTCTTC.

Judged by abundance, this clone is large. The chain has TRBV7-2 and TRBJ2-3, with 12 positions matching TRBD2. The V and J ends lost 4 bases and 6 bases, in that order; junction bases with no gene match: 14. The CDR3 contains 18 residues. In germline, CDR1 is SGHTA, CDR2 FQGNSA. CDR3 coding DNA: TGTGCCAGCAGCTCAAACGGCCTAGCGGGAGGGCTTGCCGATACGCAGTATTTT. Protein: CASSSNGLAGGLADTQYF.

In its sample, this clone was seen a few times. The J gene is TRBJ2-7, the V gene TRBV19, with D possibly TRBD1 on 6 matching bases. The CDR3 is made up of 15 amino acids. Trimming took 3 bases from V and 4 from J, leaving 16 bases between them. Germline values: CDR1 LNHDA, CDR2 SQIVND (reference sequence). CDR3: CASSIGLAGTYEQYF. The DNA of the CDR3 is TGTGCCAGTAGTATTGGCTTAGCAGGGACATACGAGCAGTACTTC.

This chain joins TRBV7-2 and TRBJ2-1, with no clear D. The length of the CDR3 is 14 residues. Germline V gene data show CDR1 as SGHTA and CDR2 as FQGNSA. V was trimmed by 3 bases and J by 4 bases, leaving 10 bases between them. The CDR3 DNA reads as TGTGCCAGCAGCTTTCAGACATATTACAATGAGCAGTTCTTC. Protein sequence: CASSFQTYYNEQFF.

The rearrangement joins TRBV19 to TRBJ2-3; 13 bases are shared with TRBD2. With V trimmed by 3 bases and J by 4 bases, 4 bases remained unmatched. The CDR3 covers 16 residues. The germline gives CDR1 LNHDA, CDR2 SQIVND (reference sequence). The CDR3: CASSIRLAGGPDTQYF. As DNA, the CDR3 is TGTGCCAGTAGTATCCGACTAGCGGGGGGACCAGATACGCAGTATTTT.

This clone came up a few times. The chain is built from TRBV30 and TRBJ1-4, with a tentative D call TRBD1 (6 bases). Trimming shortened V by 0 bases and J by 6 bases, and 11 bases separated the two germline ends. CDR1 and CDR2 from the germline V gene are GTSNPN and SVGIG (reference sequence). CDR3 length equals 14 residues. In nucleotides, the CDR3 is TGTGCCTGGAGTGTAGAGGGGGTGGATGAAAAACTGTTTTTT. Protein: CAWSVEGVDEKLFF.

This clone was observed a handful of times. This chain connects TRBV28 to TRBJ2-7; D not certain. Between the trimmed V and J ends, which lost 7 bases and 2 bases, there was a span of 15 bases. This CDR3 is built from 14 residues. From germline, CDR1 is MDHEN and CDR2 SYDVKM. The CDR3 is CASKGSGTAYEQYF. In DNA form, the CDR3 reads TGTGCCAGCAAAGGTTCAGGCACCGCCTACGAGCAGTACTTC. The variable domain in full, with the rest retrieved from reference TRBV28 and TRBJ2-7, is DVKVTQSSRYLVKRTGEKVFLECVQDMDHENMFWYRQDPGLGLRLIYFSYDVKMKEKGDIPEGYSVSREKKERFSLILESASTNQTSMYLCASKGSGTAYEQYFGPGTRLTVT.

The gene calls are TRBV6-1 and TRBJ2-7; D perhaps matches TRBD2 (5 bases). The CDR3 extends over 15 amino acids. V was shortened by 2 bases and J by 2 bases, with 13 bases between the two germline ends. Germline V gives CDR1 MNHNS, CDR2 SASEGT. The CDR3 spells CASSESRTSPYEQYF. In nucleotides, the CDR3 is TGTGCCAGCAGTGAATCTAGGACTTCACCCTACGAGCAGTACTTC.